This TCR beta chain was sequenced for a study of post-analysis software for immune sequencing data. Looking at the study overall: Included courses were relapsing-remitting and secondary progressive multiple sclerosis; progressive-relapsing multiple sclerosis was also included.

This clonotype was seen a few times. Its antigen is not identified. The CDR3 sequence is 13 residues long. V lost 4 bases to trimming and J lost 3 bases, with 12 bases between them. Germline V CDR1 and CDR2: SQVTM, ANQGSEA. Unique molecular identifiers were carried by the TCR beta cDNA libraries. Starting from roughly 1 to 10 million T cells, the study yielded 450,000 to 500,000 cDNA molecules. TCRdb recomputed calls from the PCR reads with MiXCR, one row per CDR3 protein. The table records about 570,000 distinct CDR3 sequences, under 40% of them present only once. The study, taken as a whole, reports: Relative to controls, patients with multiple sclerosis showed significantly lower normalized Chao1 diversity. Five or six TRBV segments, TRBV5-6, TRBV5-1 and TRBV20-1 among them, were found more frequent in patients than controls.

The clonotype was recovered from a girl under 18 with multiple sclerosis. The material sequenced was blood. V and J are TRBV29-1 and TRBJ1-2; D remains unclear. The CDR3 DNA follows: TGCAGCGTTGCGGCTCAACTAGACTATGGCTACACCTTC. It translates to CSVAAQLDYGYTF. The full variable domain, its missing parts supplied by reference TRBV29-1 and TRBJ1-2, is SAVISQKPSRDICQRGTSLTIQCQVDSQVTMMFWYRQQPGQSLTLIATANQGSEATYESGFVIDKFPISRPNLTFSTLTVSNMSPEDSSIYLCSVAAQLDYGYTFGSGTRLTVV.